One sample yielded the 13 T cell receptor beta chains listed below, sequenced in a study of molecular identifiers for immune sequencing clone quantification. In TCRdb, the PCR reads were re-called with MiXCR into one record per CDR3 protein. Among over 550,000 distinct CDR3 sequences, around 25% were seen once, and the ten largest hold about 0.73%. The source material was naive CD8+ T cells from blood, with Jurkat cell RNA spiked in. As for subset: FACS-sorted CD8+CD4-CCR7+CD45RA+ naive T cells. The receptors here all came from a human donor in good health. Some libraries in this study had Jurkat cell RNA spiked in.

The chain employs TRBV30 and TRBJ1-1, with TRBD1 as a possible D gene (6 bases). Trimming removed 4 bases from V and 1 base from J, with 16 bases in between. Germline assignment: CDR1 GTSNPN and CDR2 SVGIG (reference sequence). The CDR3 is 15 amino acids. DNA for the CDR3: TGTGCCTGGACACCAGGGGCGAGTTCGAACACTGAAGCTTTCTTT. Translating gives CAWTPGASSNTEAFF.

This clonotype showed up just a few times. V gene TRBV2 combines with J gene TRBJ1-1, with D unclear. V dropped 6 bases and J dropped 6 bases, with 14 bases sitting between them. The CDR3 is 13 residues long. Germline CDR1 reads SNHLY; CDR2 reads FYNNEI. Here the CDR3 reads CASSGPVVAEAFF. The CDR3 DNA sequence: TGTGCCAGCAGCGGGCCGGTGGTCGCTGAAGCTTTCTTT.

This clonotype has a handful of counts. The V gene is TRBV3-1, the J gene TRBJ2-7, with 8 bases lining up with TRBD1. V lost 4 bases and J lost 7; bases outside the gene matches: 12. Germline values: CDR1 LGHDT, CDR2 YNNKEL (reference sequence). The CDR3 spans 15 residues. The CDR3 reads CASSRGTGPGGEQYF. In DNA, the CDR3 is TGTGCCAGCAGCCGGGGGACAGGTCCAGGGGGGGAGCAGTACTTC.

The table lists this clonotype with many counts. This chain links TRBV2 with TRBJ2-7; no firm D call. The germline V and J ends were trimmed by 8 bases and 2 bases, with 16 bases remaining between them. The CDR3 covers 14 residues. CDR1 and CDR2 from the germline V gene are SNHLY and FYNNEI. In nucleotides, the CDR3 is TGTGCCAGCCAAGACCCAATTACAACCTACGAGCAGTACTTC. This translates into CASQDPITTYEQYF. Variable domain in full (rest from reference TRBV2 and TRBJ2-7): EPEVTQTPSHQVTQMGQEVILRCVPISNHLYFYWYRQILGQKVEFLVSFYNNEISEKSEIFDDQFSVERPDGSNFTLKIRSTKLEDSAMYFCASQDPITTYEQYFGPGTRLTVT.

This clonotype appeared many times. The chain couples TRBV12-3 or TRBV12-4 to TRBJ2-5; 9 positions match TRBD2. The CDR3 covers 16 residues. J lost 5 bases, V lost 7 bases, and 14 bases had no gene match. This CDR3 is CASMGSSGGTVETQYF. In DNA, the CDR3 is TGTGCCAGCATGGGTTCCAGCGGGGGGACAGTGGAGACCCAGTACTTC.

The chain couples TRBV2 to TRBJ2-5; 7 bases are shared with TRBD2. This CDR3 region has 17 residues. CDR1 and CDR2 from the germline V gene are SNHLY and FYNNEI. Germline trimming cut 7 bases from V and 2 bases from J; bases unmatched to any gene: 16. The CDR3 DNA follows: TGTGCCAGCACCAAGGGACGGGGGGAGCCCAGTCAAGAGACCCAGTACTTC. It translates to CASTKGRGEPSQETQYF. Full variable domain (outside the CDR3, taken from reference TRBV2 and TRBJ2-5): EPEVTQTPSHQVTQMGQEVILRCVPISNHLYFYWYRQILGQKVEFLVSFYNNEISEKSEIFDDQFSVERPDGSNFTLKIRSTKLEDSAMYFCASTKGRGEPSQETQYFGPGTRLLVL.

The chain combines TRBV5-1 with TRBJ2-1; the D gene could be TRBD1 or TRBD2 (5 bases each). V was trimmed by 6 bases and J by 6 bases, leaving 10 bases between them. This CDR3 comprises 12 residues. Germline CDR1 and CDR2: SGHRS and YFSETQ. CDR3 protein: CASTRGANEQFF. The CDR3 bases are TGCGCCAGCACCCGAGGGGCCAATGAGCAGTTCTTC.

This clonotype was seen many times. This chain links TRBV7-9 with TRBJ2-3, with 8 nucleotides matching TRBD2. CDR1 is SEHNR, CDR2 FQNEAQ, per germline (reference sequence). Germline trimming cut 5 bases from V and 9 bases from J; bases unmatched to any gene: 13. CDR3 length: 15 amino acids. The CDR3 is CASSPNSGVLLTQYF. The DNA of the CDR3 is TGTGCCAGCAGCCCTAATAGCGGGGTGTTGTTAACGCAGTATTTT.

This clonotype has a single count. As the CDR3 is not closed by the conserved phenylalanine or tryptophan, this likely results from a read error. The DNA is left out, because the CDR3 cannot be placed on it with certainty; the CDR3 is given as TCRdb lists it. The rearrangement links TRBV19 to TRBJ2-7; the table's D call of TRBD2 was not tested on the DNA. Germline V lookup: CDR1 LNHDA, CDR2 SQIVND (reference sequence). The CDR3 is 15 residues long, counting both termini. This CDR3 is CASQPTSGSDYEQCS.

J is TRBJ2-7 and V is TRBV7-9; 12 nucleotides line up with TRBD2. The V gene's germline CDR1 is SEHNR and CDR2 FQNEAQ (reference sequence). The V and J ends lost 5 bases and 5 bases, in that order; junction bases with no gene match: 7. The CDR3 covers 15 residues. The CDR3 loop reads CASSGRTSGTHEQYF. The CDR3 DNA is TGTGCCAGCAGCGGACGGACTAGCGGGACACACGAGCAGTACTTC.

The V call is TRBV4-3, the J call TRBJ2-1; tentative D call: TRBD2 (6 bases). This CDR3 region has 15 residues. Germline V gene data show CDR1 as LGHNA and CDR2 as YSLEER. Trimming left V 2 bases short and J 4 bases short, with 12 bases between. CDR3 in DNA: TGCGCCAGCAGCCAAACTGGCGGGGAGTACAATGAGCAGTTCTTC. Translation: CASSQTGGEYNEQFF.

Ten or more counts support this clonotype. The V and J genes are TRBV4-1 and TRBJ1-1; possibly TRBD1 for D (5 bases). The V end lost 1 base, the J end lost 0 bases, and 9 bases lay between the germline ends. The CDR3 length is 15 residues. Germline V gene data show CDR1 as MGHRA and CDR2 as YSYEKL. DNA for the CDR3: TGCGCCAGCAGCCAAGTGACAGATATGAACACTGAAGCTTTCTTT. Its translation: CASSQVTDMNTEAFF.

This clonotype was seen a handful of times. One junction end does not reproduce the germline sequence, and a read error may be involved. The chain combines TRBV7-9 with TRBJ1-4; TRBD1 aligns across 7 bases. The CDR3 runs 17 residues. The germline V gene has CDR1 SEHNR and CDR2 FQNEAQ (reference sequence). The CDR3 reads CAGSPYRGPTTNEKLFF. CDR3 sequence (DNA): TGTGCCGGCAGCCCTTACAGGGGCCCCACAACTAATGAAAAACTGTTTTTT. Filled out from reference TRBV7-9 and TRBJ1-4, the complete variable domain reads DTGVSQNPRHKITKRGQNVTFRCDPISEHNRLYWYRQTLGQGPEFLTYFQNEAQLEKSRLLSDRFSAERPKGSFSTLEIQRTEQGDSAMYLCAGSPYRGPTTNEKLFFGSGTQLSVL.